The entry that follows covers one T cell receptor beta chain sequence. Its antigen remains unknown. Four subsets defined by CD45RA and CD27 were sorted after CD3, CD4, CD8 and live/dead staining. Both TRBC1 and TRBC2 were covered by a beta constant-region primer of two equimolar oligonucleotides. A 12-nucleotide UMI and the SP2 primer were added to the cDNA 3' end by oligonucleotide ligation. In TCRdb, the UMI-ligation and nested PCR reads were re-called with MiXCR into one record per CDR3 protein. The sample has some 85,000 distinct CDR3 sequences, 13% seen once; the top ten hold over 0.75%. Losses at the gene ends were 7 bases for V and 5 bases for J; bases not matched to a gene: 11. The CDR3 is made up of 15 amino acids. CDR1 is SGHRS, CDR2 YFSETQ, per germline. These data come from a study of naive and memory T cell subsets. Findings and limits, study-wide: In CD4 and CD8 cells, diversity dropped from naive through EMRA. No ground truth validated the naive and memory repertoire findings.

The chain links TRBV5-1 to TRBJ2-3; 9 bases agree with TRBD2. This receptor was obtained from a human donor in good health. The sample consisted of central memory CD4+ T cells from blood. CDR3: CASRSTSGRQDTQYF. CDR3 in DNA: TGCGCCAGCCGCTCGACTAGCGGCCGACAAGATACGCAGTATTTT.